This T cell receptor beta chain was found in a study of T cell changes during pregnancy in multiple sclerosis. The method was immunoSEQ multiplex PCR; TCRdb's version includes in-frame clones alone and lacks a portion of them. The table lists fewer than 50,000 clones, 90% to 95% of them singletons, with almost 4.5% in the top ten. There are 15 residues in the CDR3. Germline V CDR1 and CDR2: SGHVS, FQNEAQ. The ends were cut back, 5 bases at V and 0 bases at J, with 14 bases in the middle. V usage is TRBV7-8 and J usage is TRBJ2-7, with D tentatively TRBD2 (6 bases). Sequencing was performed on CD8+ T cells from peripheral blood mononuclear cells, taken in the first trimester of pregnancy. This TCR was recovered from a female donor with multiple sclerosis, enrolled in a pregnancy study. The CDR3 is CASSRLEGRSYEQYF. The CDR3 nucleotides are TGTGCCAGCAGCCGCCTGGAGGGTCGCTCCTACGAGCAGTACTTC. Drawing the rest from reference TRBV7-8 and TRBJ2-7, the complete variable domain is GAGVSQSPRYKVAKRGQDVALRCDPISGHVSLFWYQQALGQGPEFLTYFQNEAQLDKSGLPSDRFFAERPEGSVSTLKIQRTQQEDSAVYLCASSRLEGRSYEQYFGPGTRLTVT.